This TCR beta chain stems from a study of blood T cell repertoires in COVID-19. Across the whole study: Samples taken during acute and convalescent COVID-19 were collected in the United States, Italy and Spain. Sample material is recorded as cDNA or gDNA derived from T cells, B-cell-depleted T cells, or PBMCs.

This CDR3 region has 19 residues. V lost 0 bases and J 3 bases, leaving 21 bases between the germline ends. Looked up from germline, CDR1 is MRHNA and CDR2 is SNTAGT. The authors' processing: Estimation of nucleated cell counts relied on the amplification of reference gene primers. The method was immunoSEQ multiplex PCR; TCRdb's version includes in-frame clones alone and lacks a portion of them. D and trimming were read from the DNA, whereas the V and J calls and clone size are those reported in that table. The sample consists of roughly 45,000 clones, 82% of them appearing once. The chain joins TRBV6-4 to TRBJ1-3, with D hard to call. This clonotype originated in a woman between 55 and 75 years old with acute or convalescent COVID-19. Sequencing was performed on peripheral blood. The chain's CDR3 is CASSDSPEPPGDNGNTIYF. CDR3 nucleotide sequence: TGTGCCAGCAGTGACTCGCCGGAGCCTCCGGGAGACAATGGAAACACCATATATTTT.